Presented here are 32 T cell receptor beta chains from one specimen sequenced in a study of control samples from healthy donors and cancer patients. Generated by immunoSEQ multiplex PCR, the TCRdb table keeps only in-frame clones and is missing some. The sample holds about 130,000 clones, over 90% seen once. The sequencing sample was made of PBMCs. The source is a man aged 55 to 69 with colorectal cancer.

The CDR3: CASSSAGLQETQYF. The CDR3 coding sequence is TGCGCCAGCAGCTCTGCAGGGTTACAAGAGACCCAGTACTTC. V usage is TRBV5-1 and J usage is TRBJ2-5, with D perhaps matching TRBD1 (5 bases). The CDR3 is 14 residues long. Trimming removed 3 bases at V and 2 bases at J, with 11 bases between. Looked up from germline, CDR1 is SGHRS and CDR2 is YFSETQ.

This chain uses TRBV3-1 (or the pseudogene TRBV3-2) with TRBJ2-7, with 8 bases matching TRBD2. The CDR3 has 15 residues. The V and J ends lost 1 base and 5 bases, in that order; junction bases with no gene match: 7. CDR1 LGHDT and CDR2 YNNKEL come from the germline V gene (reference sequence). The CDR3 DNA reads TGTGCCAGCAGCCAAGTCGCGGGGGGACGACACGAGCAGTACTTC. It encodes CASSQVAGGRHEQYF.

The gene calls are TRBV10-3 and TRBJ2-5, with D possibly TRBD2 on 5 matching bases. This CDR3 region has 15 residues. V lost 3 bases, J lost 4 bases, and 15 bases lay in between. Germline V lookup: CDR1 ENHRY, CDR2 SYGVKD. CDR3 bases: TGTGCCATCAGTGACGTCGGGGTGTCGGCAGAGACCCAGTACTTC. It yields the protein CAISDVGVSAETQYF.

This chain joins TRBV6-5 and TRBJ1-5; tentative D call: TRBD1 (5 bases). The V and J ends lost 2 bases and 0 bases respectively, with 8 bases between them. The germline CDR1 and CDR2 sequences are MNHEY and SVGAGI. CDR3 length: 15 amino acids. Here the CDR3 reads CASSYGGNSNQPQHF. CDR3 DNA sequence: TGTGCCAGCAGTTACGGGGGGAATAGCAATCAGCCCCAGCATTTT.

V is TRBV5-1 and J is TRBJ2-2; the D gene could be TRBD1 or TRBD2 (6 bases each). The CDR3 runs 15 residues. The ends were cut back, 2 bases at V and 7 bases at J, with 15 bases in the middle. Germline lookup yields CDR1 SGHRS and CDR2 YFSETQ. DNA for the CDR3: TGCGCCAGCAGCTTCCGGGGGCCCAGCGACGGGGAGCTGTTTTTT. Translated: CASSFRGPSDGELFF.

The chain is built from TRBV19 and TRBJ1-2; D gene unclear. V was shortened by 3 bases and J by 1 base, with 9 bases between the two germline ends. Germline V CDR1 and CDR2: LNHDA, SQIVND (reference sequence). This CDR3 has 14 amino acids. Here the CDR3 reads CASSILGFNYGYTF. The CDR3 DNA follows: TGTGCCAGTAGTATCCTGGGTTTTAACTATGGCTACACCTTC.

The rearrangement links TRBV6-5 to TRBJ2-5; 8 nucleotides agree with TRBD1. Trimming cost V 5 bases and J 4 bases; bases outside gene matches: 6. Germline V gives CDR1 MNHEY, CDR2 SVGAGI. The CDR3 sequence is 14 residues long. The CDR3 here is CASSLSQGAETQYF. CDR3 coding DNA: TGTGCCAGCAGTCTTTCGCAGGGGGCAGAGACCCAGTACTTC.

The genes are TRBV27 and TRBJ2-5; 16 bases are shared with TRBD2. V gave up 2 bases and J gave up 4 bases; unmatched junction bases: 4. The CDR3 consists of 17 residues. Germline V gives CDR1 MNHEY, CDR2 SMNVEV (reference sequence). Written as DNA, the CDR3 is TGTGCCAGCAGTTTACTCGGGACTAGCGGGGGGGCAGAGACCCAGTACTTC. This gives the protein CASSLLGTSGGAETQYF.

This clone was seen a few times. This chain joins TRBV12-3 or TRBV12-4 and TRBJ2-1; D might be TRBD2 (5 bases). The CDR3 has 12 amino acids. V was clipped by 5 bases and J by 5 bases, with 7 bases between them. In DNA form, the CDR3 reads TGTGCCAGCAGTCCGGGGAACAATGAGCAGTTCTTC. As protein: CASSPGNNEQFF.

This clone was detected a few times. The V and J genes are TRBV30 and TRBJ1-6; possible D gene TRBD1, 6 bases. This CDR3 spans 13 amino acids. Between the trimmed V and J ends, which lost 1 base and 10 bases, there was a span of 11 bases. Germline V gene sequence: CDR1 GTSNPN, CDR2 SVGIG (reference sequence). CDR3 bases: TGTGCCTGGAGTGAGCAGGGGCGCTCACCCCTCCACTTT. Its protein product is CAWSEQGRSPLHF.

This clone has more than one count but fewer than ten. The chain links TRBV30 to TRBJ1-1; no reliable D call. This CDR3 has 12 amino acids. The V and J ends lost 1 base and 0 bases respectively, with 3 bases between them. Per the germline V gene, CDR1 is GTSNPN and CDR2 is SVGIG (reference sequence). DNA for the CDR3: TGTGCCTGGAGTGGAGTGAACACTGAAGCTTTCTTT. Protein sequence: CAWSGVNTEAFF. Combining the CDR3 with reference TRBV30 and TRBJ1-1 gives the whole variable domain SQTIHQWPATLVQPVGSPLSLECTVEGTSNPNLYWYRQAAGRGLQLLFYSVGIGQISSEVPQNLSASRPQDRQFILSSKKLLLSDSGFYLCAWSGVNTEAFFGQGTRLTVV.

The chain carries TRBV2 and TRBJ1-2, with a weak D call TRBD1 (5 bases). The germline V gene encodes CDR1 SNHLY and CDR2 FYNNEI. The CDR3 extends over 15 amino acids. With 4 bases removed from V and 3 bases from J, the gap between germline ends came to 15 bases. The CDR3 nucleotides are TGTGCCAGCAGTGTCCGAAGGCAGGGCGACTATGGCTACACCTTC. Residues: CASSVRRQGDYGYTF.

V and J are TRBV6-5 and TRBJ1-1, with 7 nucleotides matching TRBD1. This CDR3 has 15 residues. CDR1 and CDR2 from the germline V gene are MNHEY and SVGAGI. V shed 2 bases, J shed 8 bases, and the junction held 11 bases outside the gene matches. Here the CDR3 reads CASSYPGQPSGEAFF. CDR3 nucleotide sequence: TGTGCCAGCAGTTACCCGGGACAGCCCAGTGGGGAAGCTTTCTTT.

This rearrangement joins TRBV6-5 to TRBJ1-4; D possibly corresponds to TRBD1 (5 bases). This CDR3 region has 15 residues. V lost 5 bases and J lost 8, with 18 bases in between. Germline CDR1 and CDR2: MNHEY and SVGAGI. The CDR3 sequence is CASSRPAGHREKLFF. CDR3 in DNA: TGTGCCAGCAGTCGTCCCGCGGGGCATCGGGAAAAACTGTTTTTT.

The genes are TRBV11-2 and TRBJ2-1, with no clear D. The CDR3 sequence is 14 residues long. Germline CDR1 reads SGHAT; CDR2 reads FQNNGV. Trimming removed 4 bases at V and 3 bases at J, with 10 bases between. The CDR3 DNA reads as TGTGCCAGCAGCTCGAGGTCCTTCTACAATGAGCAGTTCTTC. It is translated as CASSSRSFYNEQFF.

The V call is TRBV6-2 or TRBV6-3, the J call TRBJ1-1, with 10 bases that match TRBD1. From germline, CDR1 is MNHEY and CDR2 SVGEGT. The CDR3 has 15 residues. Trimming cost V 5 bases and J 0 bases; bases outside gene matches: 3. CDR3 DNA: TGTGCCAGCAGTGGGACAGGGGAGATGAACACTGAAGCTTTCTTT. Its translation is CASSGTGEMNTEAFF.

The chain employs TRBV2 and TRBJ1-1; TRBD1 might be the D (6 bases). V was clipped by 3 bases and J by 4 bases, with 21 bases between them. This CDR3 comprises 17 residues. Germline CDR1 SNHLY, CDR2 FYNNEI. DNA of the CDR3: TGTGCCAGCAGTGATCGAAAGGGCGGGGACATCTTCACTGAAGCTTTCTTT. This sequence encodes CASSDRKGGDIFTEAFF. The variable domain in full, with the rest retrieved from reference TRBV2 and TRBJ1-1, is EPEVTQTPSHQVTQMGQEVILRCVPISNHLYFYWYRQILGQKVEFLVSFYNNEISEKSEIFDDQFSVERPDGSNFTLKIRSTKLEDSAMYFCASSDRKGGDIFTEAFFGQGTRLTVV.

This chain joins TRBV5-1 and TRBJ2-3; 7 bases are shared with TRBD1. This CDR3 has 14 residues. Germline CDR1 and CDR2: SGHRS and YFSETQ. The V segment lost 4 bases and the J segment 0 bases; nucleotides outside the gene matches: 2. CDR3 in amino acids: CASSTQGSTDTQYF. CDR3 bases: TGCGCCAGCAGCACACAGGGGAGCACAGATACGCAGTATTTT.

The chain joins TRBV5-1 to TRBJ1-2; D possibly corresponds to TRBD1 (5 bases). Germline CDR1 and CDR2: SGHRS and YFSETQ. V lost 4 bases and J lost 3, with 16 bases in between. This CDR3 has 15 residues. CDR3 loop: CASSRTPGNDYGYTF. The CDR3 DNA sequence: TGCGCCAGCAGCCGTACCCCAGGGAACGACTATGGCTACACCTTC.

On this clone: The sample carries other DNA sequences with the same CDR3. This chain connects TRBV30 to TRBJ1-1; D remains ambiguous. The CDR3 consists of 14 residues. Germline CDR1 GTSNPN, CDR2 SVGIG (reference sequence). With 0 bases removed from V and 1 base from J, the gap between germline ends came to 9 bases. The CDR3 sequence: CAWSVGSGNTEAFF. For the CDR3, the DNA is TGTGCCTGGAGTGTAGGATCGGGGAACACTGAAGCTTTCTTT.

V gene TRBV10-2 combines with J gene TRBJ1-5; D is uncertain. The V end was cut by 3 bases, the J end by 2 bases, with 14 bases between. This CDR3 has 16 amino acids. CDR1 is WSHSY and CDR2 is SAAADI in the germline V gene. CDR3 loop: CASSDQDPRGNQPQHF. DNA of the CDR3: TGCGCCAGCAGTGACCAGGACCCGAGAGGCAATCAGCCCCAGCATTTT.

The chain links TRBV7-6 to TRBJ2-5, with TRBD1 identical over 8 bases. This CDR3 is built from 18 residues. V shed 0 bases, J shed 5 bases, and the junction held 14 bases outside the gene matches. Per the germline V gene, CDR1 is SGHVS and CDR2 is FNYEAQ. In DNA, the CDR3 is TGTGCCAGCAGCTTAGCCTCGGGCAGCGGACAGGGCTGGGAGACCCAGTACTTC. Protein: CASSLASGSGQGWETQYF.

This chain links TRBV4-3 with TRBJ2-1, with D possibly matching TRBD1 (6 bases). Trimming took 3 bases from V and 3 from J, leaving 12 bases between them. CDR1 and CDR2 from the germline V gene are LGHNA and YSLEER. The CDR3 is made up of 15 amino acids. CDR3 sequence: CASSQGADGYNEQFF. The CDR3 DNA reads TGCGCCAGCAGCCAGGGGGCGGACGGCTACAATGAGCAGTTCTTC.

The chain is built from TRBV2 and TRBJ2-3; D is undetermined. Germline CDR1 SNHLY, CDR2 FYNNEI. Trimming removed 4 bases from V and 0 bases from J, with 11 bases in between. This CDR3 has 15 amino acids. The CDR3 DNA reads TGTGCCAGCAGTGCCACAACCTCTAGCACAGATACGCAGTATTTT. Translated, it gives CASSATTSSTDTQYF.

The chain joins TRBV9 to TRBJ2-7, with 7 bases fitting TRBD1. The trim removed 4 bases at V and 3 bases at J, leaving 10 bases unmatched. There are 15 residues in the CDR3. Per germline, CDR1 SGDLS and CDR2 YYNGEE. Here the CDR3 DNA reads TGTGCCAGCAGCCCCGGGACAGCTGACTTCTACGAGCAGTACTTC. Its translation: CASSPGTADFYEQYF.

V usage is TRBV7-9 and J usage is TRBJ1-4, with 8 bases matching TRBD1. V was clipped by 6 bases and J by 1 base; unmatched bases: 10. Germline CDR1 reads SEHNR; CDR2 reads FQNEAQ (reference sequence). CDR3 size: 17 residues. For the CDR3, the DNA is TGTGCCAGCAGTTCTCCGGGACAGGAGATAACTAATGAAAAACTGTTTTTT. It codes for CASSSPGQEITNEKLFF.

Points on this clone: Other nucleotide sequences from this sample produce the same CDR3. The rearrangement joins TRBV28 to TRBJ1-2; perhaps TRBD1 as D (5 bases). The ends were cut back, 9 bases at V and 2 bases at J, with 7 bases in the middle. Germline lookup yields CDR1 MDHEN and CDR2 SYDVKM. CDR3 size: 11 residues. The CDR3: CASTGNYGYTF. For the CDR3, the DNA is TGTGCCAGTACAGGAAACTATGGCTACACCTTC.

The CDR3 loop reads CAITGTAYNEQFF. For the CDR3, the DNA is TGTGCCATCACCGGGACAGCTTACAATGAGCAGTTCTTC. The chain uses TRBV10-3 and TRBJ2-1; 7 positions match TRBD1. The germline CDR1 and CDR2 sequences are ENHRY and SYGVKD. CDR3 length: 13 amino acids. The V segment lost 7 bases and the J segment 4 bases; nucleotides outside the gene matches: 4.

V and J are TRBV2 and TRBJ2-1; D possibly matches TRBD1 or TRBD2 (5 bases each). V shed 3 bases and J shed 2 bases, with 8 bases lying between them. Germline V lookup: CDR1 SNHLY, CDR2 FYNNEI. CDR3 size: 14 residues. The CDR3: CASSEGVAYNEQFF. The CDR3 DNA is TGTGCCAGCAGTGAGGGGGTCGCCTACAATGAGCAGTTCTTC.

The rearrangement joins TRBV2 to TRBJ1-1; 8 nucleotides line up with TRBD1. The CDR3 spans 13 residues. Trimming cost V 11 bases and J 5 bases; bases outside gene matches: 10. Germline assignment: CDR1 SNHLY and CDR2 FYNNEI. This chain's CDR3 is CAPRGLRGTEAFF. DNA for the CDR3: TGTGCCCCCAGGGGGCTGAGAGGTACTGAAGCTTTCTTT.

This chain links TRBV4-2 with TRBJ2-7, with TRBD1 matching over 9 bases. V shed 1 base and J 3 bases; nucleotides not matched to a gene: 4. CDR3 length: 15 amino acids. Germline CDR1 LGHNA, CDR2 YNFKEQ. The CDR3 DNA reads TGTGCCAGCAGCCAAGGCTCGGGACAGGGCTACGAGCAGTACTTC. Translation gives CASSQGSGQGYEQYF.

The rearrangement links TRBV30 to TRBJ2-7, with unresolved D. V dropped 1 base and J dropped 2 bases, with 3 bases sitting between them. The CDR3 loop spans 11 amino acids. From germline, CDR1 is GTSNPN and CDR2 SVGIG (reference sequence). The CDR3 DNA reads TGTGCCTGGAGTGGGACCTACGAGCAGTACTTC. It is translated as CAWSGTYEQYF.